This T cell receptor (beta chain) was profiled in a study of blood T cell repertoires in COVID-19. The protocol was immunoSEQ multiplex PCR, while the TCRdb copy is restricted to in-frame clones and leaves out a portion. The data hold around 37,000 clones, with about 85% observed a single time. The CDR3 has 14 amino acids. With 7 bases removed from V and 4 bases from J, the gap between germline ends came to 11 bases. Germline CDR1 and CDR2: MNHEY and SMNVEV (reference sequence). This receptor was obtained from a man between 45 and 60 years old with active or convalescent COVID-19. The sample taken for sequencing was peripheral blood. This rearrangement joins TRBV27 to TRBJ1-6; possible D gene TRBD1, 6 bases. CDR3 sequence: CASTGGAYNSPLHF. CDR3 nucleotide sequence: TGTGCCAGCACGGGGGGCGCGTATAATTCACCCCTCCACTTT.